The TCR beta chain described here comes from a study of human T cells and chemical hapten exposure. On the study more broadly: Chiefly female patients presented with alopecia areata, totalis or universalis. Per-sample variation in TCR yield stemmed mainly from small pooled library volume differences. General study findings and limits: Patch test scores rose with PT1 expanded TCR counts, a positive correlation. High-frequency TCRs, those above 1 in 1000, stayed the same after DPC sensitization.

TCRdb re-derived calls from the RACE reads in MiXCR, one entry per CDR3 protein. The top ten clones hold around 3.6% of a sample with tens of thousands of distinct CDR3 sequences, 8% to 10% of them seen once. Time point meaning: pre-sensitization, week 0. Treatment denoted: therapeutic diphenylcyclopropenone sensitization with weekly scalp DPC. This clonotype was seen many times. Its antigen remains unknown. Trimming removed 3 bases at V and 0 bases at J, with 12 bases between. Germline V lookup: CDR1 SGHTA, CDR2 FQGNSA. This CDR3 is built from 16 residues. The chain has TRBV7-2 and TRBJ1-3; possibly TRBD1 for D (5 bases). This TCR derives from a woman between 40 and 50 years old with alopecia areata. Some clones in this sample may be carry-over from other donors' samples. The sequenced sample was whole blood, obtained in connection with sensitization to the hapten diphenylcyclopropenone (DPC). The CDR3 loop reads CASSLGGANSGNTIYF. Written as DNA, the CDR3 is TGTGCCAGCAGCTTGGGAGGGGCTAACTCTGGAAACACCATATATTTT.